This entry lists 5 T cell receptor beta chains sequenced from one sample in a study of graft-versus-host responses after intestinal transplantation. The data were produced by immunoSEQ multiplex PCR, yet TCRdb's version contains in-frame clones alone and is incomplete. The data hold around 100,000 clones, with about 88% observed a single time. No antigens are known for them. The source was unstimulated CD4+ T cells sorted from spleen or lymph node cells, collected before transplant. The receptors come from a human donor who was the organ donor for an intestinal transplant.

The V and J genes are TRBV4-2 and TRBJ2-3, with D possibly matching TRBD1 (5 bases). The V end lost 0 bases, the J end lost 1 base, and 14 bases lay between the germline ends. The V gene's germline CDR1 is LGHNA and CDR2 YNFKEQ. This CDR3 contains 17 residues. CDR3 sequence reads: CASSQDGRGSRTDTQYF. For the CDR3, the DNA is TGTGCCAGCAGCCAAGATGGTAGGGGCTCCCGCACAGATACGCAGTATTTT.

The chain recombines TRBV6-4 with TRBJ1-5, with a tentative D call TRBD1 (5 bases). CDR1 and CDR2 from the germline V gene are MRHNA and SNTAGT. With 0 bases removed from V and 5 bases from J, the gap between germline ends came to 14 bases. The CDR3 runs 16 residues. The chain's CDR3 is CASSDSKGWHHQPQHF. CDR3 coding DNA: TGTGCCAGCAGTGACTCGAAGGGGTGGCATCATCAGCCCCAGCATTTT.

This chain uses TRBV2 with TRBJ2-7; possibly TRBD2 for D (6 bases). The CDR3 sequence is 16 residues long. V lost 4 bases to trimming and J lost 5 bases, with 21 bases between them. From germline, CDR1 is SNHLY and CDR2 FYNNEI. The CDR3 DNA sequence: TGTGCCAGCAGTGGGGGGTTTGGAGGGTATAGCGACGAGCAGTACTTC. As protein: CASSGGFGGYSDEQYF.

V and J are TRBV5-1 and TRBJ2-5; 8 bases match TRBD2. This CDR3 comprises 14 residues. V was clipped by 0 bases and J by 5 bases; unmatched bases: 3. Germline V lookup: CDR1 SGHRS, CDR2 YFSETQ. CDR3 sequence reads: CASSLGGGSETQYF. The CDR3 DNA reads TGCGCCAGCAGCTTGGGCGGGGGGTCGGAGACCCAGTACTTC.

The V call is TRBV19, the J call TRBJ1-2; D call uncertain. Germline values: CDR1 LNHDA, CDR2 SQIVND (reference sequence). Between the trimmed V and J ends, which lost 5 bases and 4 bases, there was a span of 11 bases. This CDR3 has 13 residues. CDR3 in amino acids: CASSPTTVYGYTF. The DNA of the CDR3 is TGTGCCAGTAGTCCCACTACGGTCTATGGCTACACCTTC.